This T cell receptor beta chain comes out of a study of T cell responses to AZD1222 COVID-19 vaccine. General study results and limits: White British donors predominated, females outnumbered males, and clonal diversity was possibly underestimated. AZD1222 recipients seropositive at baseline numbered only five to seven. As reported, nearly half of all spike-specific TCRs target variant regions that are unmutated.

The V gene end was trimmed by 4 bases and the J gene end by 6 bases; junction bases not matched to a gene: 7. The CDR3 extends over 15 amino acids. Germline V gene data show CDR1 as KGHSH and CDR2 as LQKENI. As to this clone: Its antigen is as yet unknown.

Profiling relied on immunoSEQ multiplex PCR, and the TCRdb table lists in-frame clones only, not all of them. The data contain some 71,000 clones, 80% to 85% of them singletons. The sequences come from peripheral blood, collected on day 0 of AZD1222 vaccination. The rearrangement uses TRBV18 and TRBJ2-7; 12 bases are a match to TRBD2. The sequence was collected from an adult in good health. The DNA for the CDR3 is TGTGCCAGCTCACTGGCTAGCGGGGGGGCCGGCGAGCAGTACTTC. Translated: CASSLASGGAGEQYF. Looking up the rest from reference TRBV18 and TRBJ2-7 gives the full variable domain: NAGVMQNPRHLVRRRGQEARLRCSPMKGHSHVYWYRQLPEEGLKFMVYLQKENIIDESGMPKERFSAEFPKEGPSILRIQQVVRGDSAAYFCASSLASGGAGEQYFGPGTRLTVT.